This T cell receptor (beta chain) was sequenced in a study of blood T cell repertoires in COVID-19. For the study at large: Sites across the United States, Italy and Spain contributed samples from acute and convalescent COVID-19. In each case, the material was cDNA or gDNA derived from T cells, B-cell-depleted T cells, or PBMCs.

This clone was found a few times. Germline values: CDR1 LGHNA, CDR2 YNFKEQ. Deletions cut 0 bases from V and 0 bases from J, with 9 bases between. The CDR3 is 17 residues long. In the original processing: Reference gene primer amplification in the assay estimated nucleated cell counts. The table came from immunoSEQ multiplex PCR; TCRdb's copy has only in-frame clones and leaves some out. For V, J and clone size, that table is used; D and trimming come from the DNA. This sample has 120,000 to 150,000 clones, with around 84% found just once. The material sequenced was peripheral blood. This clonotype was obtained from a man aged 60 to 75 with active or convalescent COVID-19. J is TRBJ1-6 and V is TRBV4-2; possibly TRBD1 for D (6 bases). In DNA form, the CDR3 reads TGTGCCAGCAGCCAAGAACAGGGAAGCTCCTATAATTCACCCCTCCACTTT. Translating gives CASSQEQGSSYNSPLHF.